A selection of T cell receptor beta chains follows, all from one sample in a study of identical twins. TCRdb reprocessed the 5' RACE reads via MiXCR and lists one record per CDR3 protein. The sample has some 230,000 distinct CDR3 sequences; 5.5% to 7.5% are singletons. The same specimen was also included in a second study, on T cells expressing NK-cell markers.

The specimen sequenced was CD8+ T cells sorted from blood. The receptor source for this set is a woman aged 18-29 years in good health. Both conserved end residues are part of each CDR3. Fields, in order: D gene, clone size, J gene, V gene, CDR3 protein, CDR3 DNA. D genes are given only for firm matches. The size entry is marked missing in some rows and otherwise reads once, few, many or a size class.

>NA|NA|TRBJ2-3|TRBV7-6
CASSPLVDLTDTQYF
TGTGCCAGCAGCCCCTTGGTGGACCTCACAGATACGCAGTATTTT
>TRBD2|few|TRBJ2-3|TRBV7-9
CASRGLAGGSTDTQYF
TGTGCCAGCAGGGGACTAGCGGGAGGGAGCACAGATACGCAGTATTTT
>NA|few|TRBJ1-4|TRBV9
CASSSSANNEKLFF
TGTGCCAGCAGCTCCTCGGCTAATAATGAAAAACTGTTTTTT
>NA|few|TRBJ2-1|TRBV30
CAWSVWAGQNEQFF
TGTGCCTGGAGCGTCTGGGCGGGACAGAATGAGCAGTTCTTC
>NA|many|TRBJ2-1|TRBV25-1
CASSGDLFFTDEQFF
TGTGCCAGCAGTGGGGACCTTTTCTTTACGGATGAGCAGTTCTTC
>NA|many|TRBJ1-2|TRBV29-1
CSSRDEERGYGYTF
TGCAGCTCCCGCGACGAGGAGCGGGGCTATGGCTACACCTTC
>TRBD2|many|TRBJ2-1|TRBV10-3
CAISESSSGTYNEQFF
TGTGCCATCAGTGAGTCTTCTAGCGGAACCTACAATGAGCAGTTCTTC
>NA|NA|TRBJ1-1|TRBV5-1
CASSFYGTSSEAFF
TGCGCCAGCAGCTTCTACGGAACTAGCTCTGAAGCTTTCTTT
>NA|NA|TRBJ2-2|TRBV7-9
CASSPTYLLKLFF
TGTGCCAGCAGCCCGACCTATTTATTGAAGCTGTTTTTT
>NA|NA|TRBJ1-1|TRBV4-3
CASSQDPGGLMNTEAFF
TGCGCCAGCAGCCAAGACCCCGGAGGTCTGATGAACACTGAAGCTTTCTTT
>NA|NA|TRBJ2-1|TRBV7-9
CASSGTGLFDKQFF
TGTGCCAGTTCCGGGACTGGACTTTTCGATAAGCAGTTCTTC
>TRBD2|NA|TRBJ2-1|TRBV20-1
CSARHSGGIYNEQFF
TGCAGTGCTAGACATAGCGGGGGAATCTACAATGAGCAGTTCTTC
>NA|NA|TRBJ2-1|TRBV20-1
CSARRRRSLFF
TGCAGTGCTAGGAGACGGCGTAGCTTGTTCTTC
>NA|NA|TRBJ2-3|TRBV6-1
CAWNRGSTDTQYF
TGTGCCTGGAATAGGGGAAGCACAGATACGCAGTATTTT
>NA|few|TRBJ1-6|TRBV9
CASSGSGTANSPLHF
TGTGCCAGCAGCGGATCCGGGACGGCTAATTCACCCCTCCACTTT
>TRBD1|NA|TRBJ1-6|TRBV9
CASSPGTGSSPLHF
TGTGCCAGCAGCCCGGGGACAGGGAGTTCACCCCTCCACTTT
>NA|NA|TRBJ2-7|TRBV10-3
CAISELGGTYEQYF
TGTGCCATCAGTGAACTAGGGGGTACCTACGAGCAGTACTTC
>TRBD2|many|TRBJ2-1|TRBV5-1
CASSVSGGLRNNEQFF
TGCGCCAGCAGCGTTAGCGGGGGCCTTAGGAACAATGAGCAGTTCTTC
>NA|NA|TRBJ2-7|TRBV12-3/TRBV12-4
CASSFGTHLLYEQYF
TGTGCCAGCAGTTTTGGCACTCACCTACTCTACGAGCAGTACTTC
>TRBD1|many|TRBJ2-7|TRBV5-1
CASSLGQGAFEQYF
TGCGCCAGCAGCCTGGGACAGGGGGCTTTCGAGCAGTACTTC
>NA|NA|TRBJ1-1|TRBV28
CASSYRPSSTEAFF
TGTGCCAGCAGTTATCGCCCTTCGAGTACTGAAGCTTTCTTT
>NA|NA|TRBJ2-7|TRBV21-1
CASARGRDSYEQYF
TGTGCCAGCGCAAGGGGGAGGGACTCCTACGAGCAGTACTTC
>NA|NA|TRBJ2-7|TRBV12-3/TRBV12-4
CASSRNREPFHEQYF
TGTGCCAGCTCAAGGAACAGGGAACCGTTCCACGAGCAGTACTTC
>NA|many|TRBJ1-2|TRBV13
CASSKRWGQGGYTF
TGTGCCAGCAGCAAGCGATGGGGTCAAGGAGGCTACACCTTC
>NA|NA|TRBJ2-7|TRBV13
CASSEGRATFSYEQYF
TGTGCCAGCAGCGAGGGACGGGCCACATTCTCCTACGAGCAGTACTTC
>TRBD1|few|TRBJ2-7|TRBV28
CASSLEGTGVLEQYF
TGTGCCAGCAGCCTGGAGGGGACAGGGGTTTTAGAGCAGTACTTC
>NA|few|TRBJ2-5|TRBV7-9
CASSSPLGETQYF
TGTGCCAGCAGCAGCCCTTTGGGAGAGACCCAGTACTTC
>TRBD2|NA|TRBJ2-2|TRBV10-1
CASSELGTSGNTGELFF
TGCGCCAGCAGTGAGTTGGGGACTAGCGGCAACACCGGGGAGCTGTTTTTT
>TRBD1|NA|TRBJ2-1|TRBV6-1
CASRGDRWNEQFF
TGTGCCAGCAGGGGGGACAGGTGGAATGAGCAGTTCTTC
>NA|few|TRBJ2-2|TRBV7-2
CASSLRRTPGELFF
TGTGCCAGCAGCTTAAGGCGCACCCCCGGGGAGCTGTTTTTT
>NA|once|TRBJ1-1|TRBV10-3
CAISDPEQGRGKAFF
TGTGCCATCAGCGACCCTGAACAGGGACGGGGAAAAGCTTTCTTT
>NA|few|TRBJ2-7|TRBV7-9
CASSQVIRTEIYEQYF
TGTGCCAGCAGCCAAGTCATAAGGACAGAAATTTACGAGCAGTACTTC
>NA|NA|TRBJ2-5|TRBV7-2
CASSLGLFQETQYF
TGTGCCAGCAGCTTAGGACTATTCCAAGAGACCCAGTACTTC
>NA|few|TRBJ2-7|TRBV7-8
CASSLGGSPGYEQYF
TGTGCCAGCAGCTTGGGGGGCTCCCCTGGCTACGAGCAGTACTTC
>TRBD2|few|TRBJ2-5|TRBV20-1
CSARPGTSGRETQYF
TGCAGTGCTAGACCCGGGACTAGCGGGAGGGAGACCCAGTACTTC
>NA|few|TRBJ2-3|TRBV20-1
CSAQSGDTQYF
TGCAGTGCCCAATCGGGGGATACGCAGTATTTT
>NA|few|TRBJ2-7|TRBV2
CASSEAHQGGEQYF
TGTGCCAGCAGTGAAGCTCACCAAGGAGGAGAGCAGTACTTC
>NA|many|TRBJ2-7|TRBV12-3/TRBV12-4
CASSLSRGEQYF
TGTGCCAGCAGTTTATCCAGAGGCGAGCAGTACTTC
>TRBD2|few|TRBJ2-3|TRBV12-3/TRBV12-4
CASSLAGGPTSTDTQYF
TGTGCCAGCAGTTTGGCGGGGGGGCCGACTAGCACAGATACGCAGTATTTT
>NA|NA|TRBJ2-7|TRBV9
CASSVDLQGYEQYF
TGTGCCAGCAGCGTAGACTTACAGGGATACGAGCAGTACTTC
>NA|few|TRBJ2-1|TRBV10-2
CASRGIRSYNEQFF
TGCGCCAGCAGGGGTATTAGGTCCTACAATGAGCAGTTCTTC
>TRBD2|many|TRBJ2-1|TRBV27
CASSFGVTGGQNEQFF
TGTGCCAGCAGCTTCGGGGTGACGGGAGGCCAGAATGAGCAGTTCTTC
>NA|NA|TRBJ2-7|TRBV20-1
CSAGQGGSYEQYF
TGCAGTGCTGGACAGGGAGGGTCCTACGAGCAGTACTTC
>TRBD1|many|TRBJ1-1|TRBV5-1
CASSFPGGNTEAFF
TGCGCCAGCAGCTTCCCAGGGGGGAACACTGAAGCTTTCTTT
>NA|few|TRBJ2-7|TRBV20-1
CSGRDVAYEQYF
TGCAGTGGCCGGGACGTAGCCTACGAGCAGTACTTC
>NA|NA|TRBJ2-2|TRBV25-1
CASRGLLPGELFF
TGTGCCAGCAGGGGCCTTCTCCCCGGGGAGCTGTTTTTT
>NA|NA|TRBJ2-3|TRBV11-2
CASSLGEWRDRYGDTQYF
TGTGCCAGCAGCTTAGGAGAGTGGCGGGACCGTTACGGGGATACGCAGTATTTT
>NA|few|TRBJ2-5|TRBV28
CASSPRLGQETQYF
TGTGCCAGCAGTCCTCGACTCGGCCAAGAGACCCAGTACTTC
>NA|NA|TRBJ2-3|TRBV27
CASSFQADTQYF
TGTGCCAGCAGTTTTCAGGCAGATACGCAGTATTTT
>NA|many|TRBJ2-6|TRBV27
CASTAGPTPGANVLTF
TGTGCCAGCACGGCAGGGCCCACCCCTGGGGCCAACGTCCTGACTTTC
>NA|many|TRBJ2-2|TRBV9
CASSHPGTRTNTGELFF
TGTGCCAGCAGCCATCCTGGGACACGGACGAACACCGGGGAGCTGTTTTTT
>NA|NA|TRBJ2-1|TRBV27
CASTQGYNEQFF
TGTGCCAGCACTCAGGGGTACAATGAGCAGTTCTTC
>TRBD1|few|TRBJ1-1|TRBV12-5
CASGLGDRGTEAFF
TGTGCTAGTGGTTTGGGTGACAGGGGAACTGAAGCTTTCTTT
>TRBD2|many|TRBJ2-7|TRBV12-3/TRBV12-4
CASSSGTSGTEQYF
TGTGCCAGCAGTTCAGGGACTAGCGGGACCGAGCAGTACTTC
>TRBD2|many|TRBJ2-7|TRBV29-1
CSVTSGETHEQYF
TGCAGCGTTACGAGCGGGGAAACCCACGAGCAGTACTTC
>TRBD1|NA|TRBJ2-1|TRBV6-2/TRBV6-3
CASSRHRGVNEQFF
TGTGCCAGCAGTCGCCACAGGGGAGTAAATGAGCAGTTCTTC
>NA|many|TRBJ2-1|TRBV12-3/TRBV12-4
CASSLGLGINDEQFF
TGTGCCAGCAGTTTAGGACTAGGCATTAACGATGAGCAGTTCTTC
>NA|few|TRBJ2-5|TRBV27
CASTPSGTETQYF
TGTGCCAGCACTCCCAGCGGAACAGAGACCCAGTACTTC
>NA|NA|TRBJ2-1|TRBV12-3/TRBV12-4
CASSLAWNPPDNEQFF
TGTGCCAGCAGTTTAGCCTGGAACCCACCCGACAATGAGCAGTTCTTC